The clone carrying this TCR beta chain was recorded many times. This sample was included in a study of blood T cells in healthy people across ages. The authors isolated at least 7 million PBMCs per sample. Primers used in a second PCR of about 7 to 11 cycles were a sample-barcoded 5' primer and a J-beta primer mix. The yield of each sample was at least 2.5 million CDR3-containing paired-end reads. TCRdb used MiXCR to reprocess the 5' RACE reads, holding one entry per CDR3 protein. The sample lists approximately 1.5 million distinct CDR3 sequences, less than 45% occurring once. CDR3 length equals 15 residues. Trimming removed 5 bases at V and 0 bases at J, with 11 bases between.

The V and J genes are TRBV12-3 or TRBV12-4 and TRBJ2-1; D is possibly TRBD2 (6 bases). The TCR sequence derives from a young woman in good health. Sample: blood. The CDR3 spells CASSAGLSSYNEQFF. DNA of the CDR3: TGTGCCAGCAGTGCGGGACTTAGCTCCTACAATGAGCAGTTCTTC.